The present T cell receptor beta chain was sequenced within a study of blood T cell repertoires in COVID-19. Study at large: T cells, B-cell-depleted T cells, or PBMCs supplied cDNA or gDNA.

The CDR3 extends over 15 amino acids. Germline loops: CDR1 MNHEY, CDR2 SVGEGT. The V gene lost 2 bases and the J gene lost 1 base, with 9 bases spanning the gap. Authors' data handling: Amplified reference gene primers provided the basis for estimating nucleated cell counts. Sequencing was performed with immunoSEQ multiplex PCR; in TCRdb, only in-frame clones are kept and a portion is missing. The V and J calls and clone size are taken from that table; D and trimming were inferred from the DNA. The sample yields 280,000 or so clones, 88% seen once. The origin of this receptor is a man between 18 and 29 years old with active or convalescent COVID-19. Material: peripheral blood. The chain recombines TRBV6-2 or TRBV6-3 with TRBJ1-5; D ambiguous. DNA of the CDR3: TGTGCCAGCAGTTACACGGGTTGGAGCAATCAGCCCCAGCATTTT. This encodes CASSYTGWSNQPQHF.